Listed here are 27 T cell receptor beta chains from one sample, sequenced in a study of read filtering for tumor transcriptome and immune sequencing (TCRdb year 2020). The sequencing machine was an Illumina HiSeq 4000. The Immunoverse kit was used to build TCR libraries from 400 ng RNA, with molecular barcoded adaptors covering alpha/delta and beta/gamma chains. The raw public data were reprocessed by TCRdb itself: fastp quality trimming at Q25, MiXCR clonotype calling, in-frame beta chains only. CDR3 protein sequences are deduplicated, and each keeps its most common genes and DNA. Present in this sample are 30,000 to 35,000 distinct CDR3 sequences, approximately 17% of which were seen just once. The top ten hold around 15% of the sample. The material sequenced was a population of CD138-negative cells sorted from bone marrow. Interpreted using the paper, the cell subset or site label stands for: bone marrow mononuclear cells depleted of CD138+ plasma/myeloma cells by negative magnetic selection. The receptors derive from a donor at least 40 years old with multiple myeloma.

This clonotype was seen many times. The chain has TRBV5-1 and TRBJ2-5; TRBD2 aligns across 8 bases. This CDR3 region has 14 residues. J gave up 4 bases and V 4 bases, and 6 bases lay outside the gene matches. Germline V CDR1 and CDR2: SGHRS, YFSETQ. The CDR3 DNA reads TGCGCCAGCAGCCCCGGGAGGGCCTCAGAGACCCAGTACTTC. It is translated as CASSPGRASETQYF.

This clonotype was recorded many times. V and J are TRBV28 and TRBJ1-6; tentatively, D is TRBD1 (6 bases). This CDR3 is built from 15 residues. The V gene's germline CDR1 is MDHEN and CDR2 SYDVKM. Trimming took off 4 bases at V and 8 bases at J, with 15 bases between the two ends. The chain's CDR3 is CASSSHMQGHSPLHF. The CDR3 DNA follows: TGTGCCAGCAGTTCCCACATGCAGGGGCATTCACCCCTCCACTTT.

Many counts were recorded for this clonotype. V gene TRBV7-9 combines with J gene TRBJ2-5; the D gene could be TRBD1 or TRBD2 (6 bases each). CDR1 is SEHNR and CDR2 is FQNEAQ in the germline V gene (reference sequence). V lost 2 bases and J lost 4, with 8 bases in between. The CDR3 length is 13 residues. Here the CDR3 reads CASSLRGRETQYF. The CDR3 nucleotides read TGTGCCAGCAGCTTACGGGGGCGAGAGACCCAGTACTTC.

This clonotype was seen many times. CDR3 in amino acids: CASSPLAGVYNEQFF. In DNA, the CDR3 is TGTGCCAGCAGCCCGCTAGCGGGAGTATACAATGAGCAGTTCTTC. This sequence joins TRBV28 and TRBJ2-1, with 10 positions matching TRBD2. CDR1 MDHEN and CDR2 SYDVKM come from the germline V gene. The CDR3 has 15 amino acids. J was trimmed by 4 bases and V by 6 bases; bases with no gene match: 6. The full variable domain, its missing parts supplied by reference TRBV28 and TRBJ2-1, is DVKVTQSSRYLVKRTGEKVFLECVQDMDHENMFWYRQDPGLGLRLIYFSYDVKMKEKGDIPEGYSVSREKKERFSLILESASTNQTSMYLCASSPLAGVYNEQFFGPGTRLTVL.

This clonotype counts as medium-sized. The chain joins TRBV19 to TRBJ1-2; maybe TRBD1 (5 bases). The length of the CDR3 is 13 residues. The V gene lost 5 bases and the J gene lost 8 bases, with 15 bases spanning the gap. CDR1 is LNHDA and CDR2 is SQIVND in the germline V gene (reference sequence). The CDR3 DNA follows: TGTGCCAGTAGTCCGGGACTCCATTTGGGCTACACCTTC. This encodes CASSPGLHLGYTF.

At least ten counts were recorded for this clonotype. This chain connects TRBV15 to TRBJ1-4; TRBD1 aligns across 7 bases. This CDR3 has 15 amino acids. Germline V CDR1 and CDR2: LNHNV, YYDKDF (reference sequence). Unmatched junction bases numbered 6, after V lost 0 bases and J lost 8 bases. CDR3 in amino acids: CATSRDNRGEEKLFF. The CDR3, as DNA: TGTGCCACCAGCAGAGACAACAGGGGTGAGGAAAAACTGTTTTTT.

There are many counts of this clonotype. J is TRBJ2-1 and V is TRBV5-6, with 7 bases identical to TRBD1. Per germline, CDR1 SGHDT and CDR2 YYEEEE. The CDR3 has 13 residues. Trimming removed 6 bases from V and 8 bases from J; junction bases left unmatched: 8. The CDR3 DNA is TGTGCCAGCAAGGCATGGACAGGAGATGAGCAGTTCTTC. It encodes CASKAWTGDEQFF.

A note on this clonotype: An end of the junction does not agree with germline; a read error may underlie this. The V call is TRBV29-1, the J call TRBJ1-2, with TRBD1 as a possible D gene (5 bases). Germline V gene sequence: CDR1 SQVTM, CDR2 ANQGSEA. The CDR3 contains 13 residues. The CDR3 loop is CIVEVAGHYGDTF. The DNA for the CDR3 is TGCATCGTTGAAGTCGCAGGGCACTATGGCGACACCTTC.

This clonotype was counted between two and nine times. The chain carries TRBV5-6 and TRBJ2-3; TRBD1 matches at 11 bases. The CDR3 covers 17 residues. V was clipped by 0 bases and J by 4 bases; unmatched bases: 7. The V gene's germline CDR1 is SGHDT and CDR2 YYEEEE. CDR3 in amino acids: CASSLGVGTGGPDTQYF. DNA for the CDR3: TGTGCCAGCAGCTTGGGGGTCGGGACAGGGGGACCAGATACGCAGTATTTT.

A word on this clonotype: A much larger clone lies a single base off, so this may be a read error. The rearrangement uses TRBV10-1 and TRBJ1-5; D is unclear. The CDR3 covers 13 residues. Germline V gene data show CDR1 as WNHNN and CDR2 as SYGVQD (reference sequence). V gave up 2 bases and J gave up 2 bases, with 4 bases separating them. The CDR3 spells CASSESGNQPQHF. In nucleotides, the CDR3 is TGCGCCAGCAGTGAGAGCGGCAATCAGCCCCAGCATTTT.

This clonotype came up many times. V is TRBV29-1 and J is TRBJ2-2; D is unresolved. V was shortened by 1 base and J by 7 bases, with 10 bases between the two germline ends. The CDR3 loop spans 13 amino acids. Germline CDR1 SQVTM, CDR2 ANQGSEA. The CDR3 reads CSVEVIRSGELFF. CDR3 coding DNA: TGCAGCGTTGAAGTGATTAGGAGCGGGGAGCTGTTTTTT.

The table lists this clonotype with many counts. The chain employs TRBV12-3 or TRBV12-4 and TRBJ2-1, with 8 bases lining up with TRBD2. The CDR3 has 17 amino acids. Trimming cost V 1 base and J 1 base; bases outside gene matches: 6. The CDR3 region has the DNA TGTGCCAGCAGTTTAGAGGGAGCGGGGGTATCCTACAATGAGCAGTTCTTC. This encodes CASSLEGAGVSYNEQFF.

As to this clonotype: Being one base from a much bigger clone, this may be a read error. The chain couples TRBV15 to TRBJ2-5; 8 nucleotides match TRBD2. The germline V gene has CDR1 LNHNV and CDR2 YYDKDF (reference sequence). CDR3 length: 13 residues. The CDR3 nucleotides are TGTGCCACCAGCCGGGGGGGACAAGAGGCCCAGTACTTC. It is translated as CATSRGGQEAQYF.

As to this clonotype: A much bigger clone sits one base away, suggesting this may be a read error. The V gene is TRBV20-1, the J gene TRBJ2-4; TRBD1 agrees at 9 bases. The CDR3 consists of 17 residues. CDR1 and CDR2 from the germline V gene are DFQATT and SNEGSKA (reference sequence). CDR3 loop: CSARDTGGEGVGNIRYF. The CDR3 DNA reads TGCAGTGCTAGAGATACAGGGGGCGAGGGGGTTGGTAACATTCGGTACTTC.

This clonotype has only a few counts. The V and J genes are TRBV20-1 and TRBJ1-5; D is unclear. Trimming took off 3 bases at V and 3 bases at J, with 15 bases between the two ends. This CDR3 is built from 15 residues. The germline gives CDR1 DFQATT, CDR2 SNEGSKA (reference sequence). The CDR3: CSARAGGRVNQPQHF. Written as DNA, the CDR3 is TGCAGTGCTAGGGCAGGAGGACGGGTCAATCAGCCCCAGCATTTT.

This clonotype has ten or more counts. The chain recombines TRBV7-2 with TRBJ2-2; D tentatively fits TRBD1 or TRBD2 (5 bases each). This CDR3 is 14 amino acids long. The V gene's germline CDR1 is SGHTA and CDR2 FQGNSA. V gave up 8 bases and J gave up 7 bases, with 17 bases separating them. The CDR3 DNA reads TGTGCCAGCGCCGGGACCACGATAGGCGGGGAGCTGTTTTTT. This encodes CASAGTTIGGELFF.

This clonotype is deemed large. For the CDR3, the DNA is TGTGCCAGCAGCCAAGTCCGACCGGGACTAGCGGGAGAAAGCTCCTACAATGAGCAGTTCTTC. Encoded protein: CASSQVRPGLAGESSYNEQFF. The chain couples TRBV4-2 to TRBJ2-1, with 14 bases that match TRBD2. Trimming removed 1 base from V and 0 bases from J; junction bases left unmatched: 11. Per germline, CDR1 LGHNA and CDR2 YNFKEQ. The CDR3 covers 21 residues.

This clonotype was observed at least ten times. The chain carries TRBV20-1 and TRBJ2-7; D perhaps matches TRBD1 (5 bases). The CDR3 runs 12 residues. V lost 6 bases to trimming and J lost 2 bases, with 11 bases between them. Germline V CDR1 and CDR2: DFQATT, SNEGSKA (reference sequence). Here the CDR3 DNA reads TGCAGTGCAGAAGTACAGGCCTACGAGCAGTACTTC. The encoded protein is CSAEVQAYEQYF.

This clonotype has a count of ten or more. The CDR3 DNA sequence: TGTGCCAGCAGTTTAAGGTGGAACAGGCCCATAGACCACTATGGCTACACCTTC. It yields the protein CASSLRWNRPIDHYGYTF. The V and J genes are TRBV27 and TRBJ1-2; a possible D gene is TRBD1 (5 bases). Germline lookup yields CDR1 MNHEY and CDR2 SMNVEV (reference sequence). The length of the CDR3 is 18 residues. V dropped 2 bases and J dropped 3 bases, with 22 bases sitting between them.

The table lists this clonotype with many counts. V and J are TRBV11-2 and TRBJ2-3, with a weak D call TRBD2 (8 bases). This CDR3 comprises 18 residues. Trimming cost V 1 base and J 2 bases, with 19 bases left between them. CDR1 and CDR2 (germline): SGHAT, FQNNGV. DNA of the CDR3: TGTGCCAGCAGCTTAGGGCCAGGGGGACTAGGGGCCACAGATACGCAGTATTTT. It specifies CASSLGPGGLGATDTQYF.

There are many counts of this clonotype. The chain links TRBV14 to TRBJ2-3; D perhaps matches TRBD2 (6 bases). This CDR3 has 15 amino acids. The germline V gene encodes CDR1 SGHDN and CDR2 FVKESK. V gave up 5 bases and J gave up 0 bases, with 12 bases separating them. The CDR3 loop reads CASSSRTISTDTQYF. CDR3 in DNA: TGTGCCAGCAGCTCGCGGACTATTAGCACAGATACGCAGTATTTT.

The table lists this clonotype with many counts. The V gene is TRBV6-5, the J gene TRBJ2-7; D call uncertain. The V gene's germline CDR1 is MNHEY and CDR2 SVGAGI. The CDR3 length is 14 residues. The V and J ends lost 2 bases and 2 bases respectively, with 10 bases between them. CDR3 amino acids: CASSYKVGPYEQYF. In DNA form, the CDR3 reads TGTGCCAGCAGTTACAAGGTCGGTCCCTACGAGCAGTACTTC.

This clonotype was seen repeatedly, ten times or more. This sequence joins TRBV30 and TRBJ2-5; TRBD2 might be the D (5 bases). V was clipped by 2 bases and J by 4 bases, with 11 bases between them. The V gene's germline CDR1 is GTSNPN and CDR2 SVGIG (reference sequence). This CDR3 has 13 amino acids. CDR3 DNA: TGTGCCTGGAGTCCCCCTAGCCGAGAGACCCAGTACTTC. Its translation is CAWSPPSRETQYF.

The chain is built from TRBV2 and TRBJ2-6; D gene uncertain. Deletions cut 9 bases from V and 0 bases from J, with 12 bases between. The germline V gene has CDR1 SNHLY and CDR2 FYNNEI. The CDR3 runs 15 residues. This CDR3 is CASRTRSSGANVLTF. The CDR3 DNA reads TGTGCCAGTAGGACCCGTTCCTCTGGGGCCAACGTCCTGACTTTC.

At least ten counts were recorded for this clonotype. V gene TRBV4-1 combines with J gene TRBJ2-5, with 7 bases aligning to TRBD2. Germline CDR1 MGHRA, CDR2 YSYEKL. This CDR3 region has 15 residues. Losses at the gene ends were 0 bases for V and 5 bases for J; bases not matched to a gene: 6. CDR3 amino acids: CASSQDVGGGETQYF. CDR3 sequence (DNA): TGCGCCAGCAGCCAAGATGTTGGGGGGGGGGAGACCCAGTACTTC.

A remark on this clonotype: At one of its ends the junction is not consistent with the germline gene, which may arise from a read error. V is TRBV6-5 and J is TRBJ1-1, with D uncertain. Germline CDR1 is MNHEY and CDR2 is SVGAGI. This CDR3 is built from 14 residues. The CDR3 here is CASSYDNANTEAFF. CDR3 sequence (DNA): TGCGCCAGCAGTTACGACAACGCGAACACTGAAGCTTTCTTT.

The chain joins TRBV19 to TRBJ2-1; maybe TRBD2 (5 bases). The CDR3 is made up of 13 amino acids. CDR1 and CDR2 from the germline V gene are LNHDA and SQIVND (reference sequence). Trimming stripped 4 bases from V and 6 bases from J, with 10 bases between. The CDR3 nucleotides read TGTGCCAGTAGTAAGGGAGTCAGCAATGAGCAGTTCTTC. Protein product: CASSKGVSNEQFF.